The clone carrying this T cell receptor beta chain is a singleton in its sample. Its antigen is still unknown. Assay used: immunoSEQ multiplex PCR; TCRdb lists only in-frame clones, some missing. The sample consists of some 150,000 clones, more than 75% of them appearing once. The CDR3 loop spans 15 amino acids. The trim removed 4 bases at V and 8 bases at J, leaving 11 bases unmatched. Germline-derived CDR1 and CDR2 are SGDLS and YYNGEE. This sample was taken from a study of T cell responses to AZD1222 COVID-19 vaccine. Study as a whole: Second-dose schedules of about 4 or about 12 weeks were combined.

Study-level points and caveats: In the spike-specific TCR repertoire, nearly half reportedly target unmutated variant regions. Females made up more of the donors, who were largely white British, and clonal diversity may have come out too low.

The sample in question was peripheral blood, obtained on day 0 of AZD1222 vaccination. The chain links TRBV9 to TRBJ2-4, with 8 bases identical to TRBD2. The TCR was taken from an adult in good health. As DNA, the CDR3 is TGTGCCAGCAGCAAAATGGGACTAGATGGAGACATTCAGTACTTC. Translation: CASSKMGLDGDIQYF.